A single sample gave rise to the 15 T cell receptor beta chains below, sequenced in a study of shared clonotypes between healthy human individuals. The naive CD8 population came from CD45RO-negative cells selected for CCR7, without terminally differentiated effector memory CD45RA+ cells. Sequencing used immunoSEQ multiplex PCR; TCRdb keeps in-frame clones, though not all of them. The sample lists about 2,100,000 clones, under 95% occurring once. The sequenced sample was naive CD8+ T cells from PBMCs. The receptors here all came from a young man in good health. Some clones in this sample may be carry-over from other donors' samples.

The V gene is TRBV4-1, the J gene TRBJ1-2, with D perhaps matching TRBD1 (6 bases). Trimming removed 2 bases from V and 4 bases from J, with 17 bases in between. This CDR3 spans 16 amino acids. Germline assignment: CDR1 MGHRA and CDR2 YSYEKL. For the CDR3, the DNA is TGCGCCAGCAGCCAAATAGGGGCAGGGGATGGCTATGGCTACACCTTC. Translation: CASSQIGAGDGYGYTF.

This sequence joins TRBV27 and TRBJ2-1, with D possibly TRBD1 on 5 matching bases. Germline-derived CDR1 and CDR2 are MNHEY and SMNVEV (reference sequence). Trimming took off 6 bases at V and 1 base at J, with 13 bases between the two ends. This CDR3 has 15 amino acids. The CDR3 loop reads CASSLTAPSYNEQFF. CDR3 nucleotide sequence: TGTGCCAGCAGCTTGACAGCTCCTTCCTACAATGAGCAGTTCTTC.

The rearrangement joins TRBV6-5 to TRBJ1-2; D ambiguous. From germline, CDR1 is MNHEY and CDR2 SVGAGI. V gave up 7 bases and J gave up 6 bases, with 9 bases separating them. CDR3 length equals 11 residues. CDR3 loop: CASTGSDGYTF. The CDR3 DNA is TGTGCCAGCACCGGGTCGGATGGCTACACCTTC.

The chain carries TRBV28 and TRBJ2-7, with 9 bases aligning to TRBD2. CDR3 length: 16 amino acids. The J segment lost 2 bases and the V segment lost 10 bases, leaving 15 bases of the junction unmatched. Germline CDR1 is MDHEN and CDR2 is SYDVKM. DNA of the CDR3: TGTGCCACGAATGGGGAGCGGGAGGCCCCAGCCTACGAGCAGTACTTC. It translates to CATNGEREAPAYEQYF.

V gene TRBV5-6 combines with J gene TRBJ2-2, with 7 bases aligning to TRBD2. The germline CDR1 and CDR2 sequences are SGHDT and YYEEEE. This CDR3 is 18 amino acids long. J lost 5 bases, V lost 3 bases, and 16 bases had no gene match. The CDR3 region has the DNA TGTGCCAGCAGCTCGGATCTAGGACTAGGCGGGCGAACCGGGGAGCTGTTTTTT. This sequence encodes CASSSDLGLGGRTGELFF.

V is TRBV13 and J is TRBJ2-7; no clear D. V was pared by 2 bases and J by 4 bases, with 6 bases between. Germline lookup yields CDR1 PRHDT and CDR2 FYEKMQ (reference sequence). The CDR3 length is 12 residues. CDR3: CASSLPGYEQYF. The CDR3 DNA reads TGTGCCAGCAGCTTACCGGGTTACGAGCAGTACTTC.

The chain links TRBV5-4 to TRBJ2-1; 9 bases are shared with TRBD1. CDR3 length equals 14 residues. Germline V gives CDR1 SGHNT, CDR2 YYREEE (reference sequence). With V trimmed by 5 bases and J by 3 bases, 3 bases remained unmatched. CDR3 nucleotide sequence: TGTGCCAGCAGGACGGACAGGGGCTACAATGAGCAGTTCTTC. This translates into CASRTDRGYNEQFF.

The chain employs TRBV19 and TRBJ1-5, with 12 bases that match TRBD1. This CDR3 spans 15 amino acids. V lost 6 bases to trimming and J lost 3 bases; unmatched junction nucleotides: 3. Germline V CDR1 and CDR2: LNHDA, SQIVND (reference sequence). The CDR3 DNA reads as TGTGCCAGTAGGGGGACAGGGGGCTTCAATCAGCCCCAGCATTTT. As protein: CASRGTGGFNQPQHF.

This chain connects TRBV27 to TRBJ1-2; the D is unclear. This CDR3 is built from 14 residues. Trimming removed 0 bases at V and 4 bases at J, with 9 bases between. Germline CDR1 is MNHEY and CDR2 is SMNVEV (reference sequence). Here the CDR3 DNA reads TGTGCCAGCAGTTTATCGCAGGAGGGCTATGGCTACACCTTC. Translating it yields CASSLSQEGYGYTF.

The CDR3, as DNA: TGCGCCAGCACCGATCTGACGGGGAACACTGAAGCTTTCTTT. Protein: CASTDLTGNTEAFF. The V gene is TRBV10-2, the J gene TRBJ1-1; no clear D gene. The length of the CDR3 is 14 residues. CDR1 is WSHSY, CDR2 SAAADI, per germline. The germline V and J ends were trimmed by 7 bases and 1 base, with 13 bases remaining between them.

This clone came up a few times. The rearrangement uses TRBV6-5 and TRBJ1-2; maybe TRBD1 (5 bases). The CDR3 is made up of 13 amino acids. The germline V gene encodes CDR1 MNHEY and CDR2 SVGAGI. V lost 6 bases, J lost 5 bases, and 13 bases lay in between. The CDR3 reads CASSWGPKYGYTF. Written as DNA, the CDR3 is TGTGCCAGCAGCTGGGGACCCAAGTATGGCTACACCTTC.

This clone showed up just a few times. The same CDR3 also results from other DNA sequences found in this sample. The CDR3 bases are TGTGCCAGCAGCTCTAGCGGGAGCTCCTACGAGCAGTACTTC. This translates into CASSSSGSSYEQYF. The V and J genes are TRBV7-6 and TRBJ2-7; 10 bases match TRBD2. With V trimmed by 4 bases and J by 0 bases, 0 bases remained unmatched. The CDR3 has 14 amino acids. Germline V gives CDR1 SGHVS, CDR2 FNYEAQ.

The chain is built from TRBV2 and TRBJ2-3; D gene ambiguous. Germline-derived CDR1 and CDR2 are SNHLY and FYNNEI. This CDR3 is built from 13 residues. Trimming pared 6 bases from V and 0 bases from J, leaving 7 bases between. CDR3 residues: CASRPTSTDTQYF. DNA for the CDR3: TGTGCCAGCAGGCCGACTAGCACAGATACGCAGTATTTT.

As to this clone: In the same sample, other DNA sequences code for this CDR3. This sequence joins TRBV9 and TRBJ2-7; the D is unclear. This CDR3 contains 12 residues. Per the germline V gene, CDR1 is SGDLS and CDR2 is YYNGEE. V shed 4 bases and J shed 0 bases, with 5 bases lying between them. The CDR3 coding sequence is TGTGCCAGCAGCCCCGACTCCTACGAGCAGTACTTC. As protein: CASSPDSYEQYF. The complete variable domain, with remaining parts taken from reference TRBV9 and TRBJ2-7, reads DSGVTQTPKHLITATGQRVTLRCSPRSGDLSVYWYQQSLDQGLQFLIQYYNGEERAKGNILERFSAQQFPDLHSELNLSSLELGDSALYFCASSPDSYEQYFGPGTRLTVT.

This chain uses TRBV28 with TRBJ2-7, with D perhaps TRBD2 (6 bases). Per germline, CDR1 MDHEN and CDR2 SYDVKM. The ends were cut back, 7 bases at V and 0 bases at J, with 13 bases in the middle. There are 14 residues in the CDR3. The CDR3 DNA reads TGTGCCAGCATCCGGGGGATGGGCTCCTACGAGCAGTACTTC. It specifies CASIRGMGSYEQYF. The whole variable domain, remainder taken from reference TRBV28 and TRBJ2-7, is DVKVTQSSRYLVKRTGEKVFLECVQDMDHENMFWYRQDPGLGLRLIYFSYDVKMKEKGDIPEGYSVSREKKERFSLILESASTNQTSMYLCASIRGMGSYEQYFGPGTRLTVT.